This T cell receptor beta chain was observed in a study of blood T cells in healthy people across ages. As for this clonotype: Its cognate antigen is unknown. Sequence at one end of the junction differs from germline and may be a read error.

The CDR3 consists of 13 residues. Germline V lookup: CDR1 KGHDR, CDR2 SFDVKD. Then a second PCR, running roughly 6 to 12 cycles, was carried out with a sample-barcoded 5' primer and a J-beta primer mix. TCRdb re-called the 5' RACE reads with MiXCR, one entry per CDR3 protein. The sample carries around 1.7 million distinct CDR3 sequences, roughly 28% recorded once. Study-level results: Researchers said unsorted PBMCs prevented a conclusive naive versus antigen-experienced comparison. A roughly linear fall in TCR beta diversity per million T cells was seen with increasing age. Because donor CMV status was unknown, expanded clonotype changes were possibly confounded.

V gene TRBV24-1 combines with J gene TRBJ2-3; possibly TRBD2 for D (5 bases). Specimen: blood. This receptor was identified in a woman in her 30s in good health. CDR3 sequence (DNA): TGTGTCACCAGTGGCGGGAGCACAGATACGCAGTATTTT. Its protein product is CVTSGGSTDTQYF.